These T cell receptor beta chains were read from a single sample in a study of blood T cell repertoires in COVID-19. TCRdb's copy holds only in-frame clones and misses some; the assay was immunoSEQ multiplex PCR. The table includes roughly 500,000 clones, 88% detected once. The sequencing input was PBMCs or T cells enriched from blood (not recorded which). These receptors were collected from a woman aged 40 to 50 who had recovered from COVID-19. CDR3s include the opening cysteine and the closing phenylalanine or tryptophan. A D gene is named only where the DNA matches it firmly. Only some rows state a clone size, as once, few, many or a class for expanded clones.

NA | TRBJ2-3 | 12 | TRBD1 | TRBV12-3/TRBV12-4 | TGTGCCAGCAGATCACGAGGGACAGGGGAGTATTTT | CASRSRGTGEYF
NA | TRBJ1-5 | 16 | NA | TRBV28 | TGTGCCAGCAGTTCGCCCGGCAGGGGCGAGCATCAGCCCCAGCATTTT | CASSSPGRGEHQPQHF
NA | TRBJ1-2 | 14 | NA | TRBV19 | TGTGCCAGTAGTATCCACCGGGACATTGGTGGCTACACCTTC | CASSIHRDIGGYTF
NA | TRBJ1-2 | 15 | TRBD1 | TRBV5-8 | TGTGCCAGCAGTCGAGACAGGGGGCTTTACTATGGCTACACCTTC | CASSRDRGLYYGYTF
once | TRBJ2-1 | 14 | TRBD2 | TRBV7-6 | TGTGCCAGCAGCGGACTAGCGGGAGGTTTTGAGCAGTTCTTC | CASSGLAGGFEQFF
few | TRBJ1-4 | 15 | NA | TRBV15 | TGTGCCACCAGCAGAGAACCGGCAACTAATGAAAAACTGTTTTTT | CATSREPATNEKLFF
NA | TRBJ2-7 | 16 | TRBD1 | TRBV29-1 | TGCAGCGTTTCTCCCCAGATGACAGGGGGTTCCTACGAGCAGTACTTC | CSVSPQMTGGSYEQYF
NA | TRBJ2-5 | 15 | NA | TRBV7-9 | TGTGCCAGCAGCCACCAAGGATCAGGGCGGGAGACCCAGTACTTC | CASSHQGSGRETQYF
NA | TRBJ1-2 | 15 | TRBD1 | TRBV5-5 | TGTGCCAGCAGCATACGCCGCGACAGGGCCTATGGCTACACCTTC | CASSIRRDRAYGYTF
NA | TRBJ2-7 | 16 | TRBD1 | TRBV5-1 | TGCGCCAGCAGCTTGGTTTCCGGGACAGTTGTCTACGAGCAGTACTTC | CASSLVSGTVVYEQYF
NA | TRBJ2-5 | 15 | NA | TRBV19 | TGTGCCAGTAGTAGGGCTGTATATACATATGAGACCCAGTACTTC | CASSRAVYTYETQYF
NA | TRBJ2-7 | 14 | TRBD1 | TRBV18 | TGTGCCAGCTCAACGGGACAGGTCGCCTACGAGCAGTACTTC | CASSTGQVAYEQYF
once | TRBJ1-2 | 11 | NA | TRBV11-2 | TGTGCCAGCAGCATACCAGGTGGCTACACCTTC | CASSIPGGYTF
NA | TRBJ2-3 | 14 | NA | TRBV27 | TGTGCCAGCAGTTTGGCCCCACCTACAGATACGCAGTATTTT | CASSLAPPTDTQYF
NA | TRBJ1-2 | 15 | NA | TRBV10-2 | TGCGCCAGCAGTGGAACAGGAGAACTTAACTATGGCTACACCTTC | CASSGTGELNYGYTF
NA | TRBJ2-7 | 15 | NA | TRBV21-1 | TGTGCCAGCAGCAACTCGGCTAGCGGGAGTTACGAGCAGTACTTC | CASSNSASGSYEQYF
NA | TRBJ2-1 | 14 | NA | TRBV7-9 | TGTGCCAGCAGCCCTTCCCCTCTCTACAATGAGCAGTTCTTC | CASSPSPLYNEQFF
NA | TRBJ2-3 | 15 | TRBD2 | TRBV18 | TGTGCCAGCTCACCCGGCGGGAGGGCCGTAGTTACGCAGTATTTT | CASSPGGRAVVTQYF
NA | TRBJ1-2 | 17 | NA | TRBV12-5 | TGTGCTAGTGGTTTGGTACTGGGCAGCAGCATAAACTATGGCTACACCTTC | CASGLVLGSSINYGYTF
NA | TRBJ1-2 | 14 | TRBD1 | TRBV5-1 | TGCGCCAGCAGGGATGGACAGGGAGATTATGGCTACACCTTC | CASRDGQGDYGYTF
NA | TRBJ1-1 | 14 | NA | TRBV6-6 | TGTGCCAGCACTCCCCATGCGGGGAACACTGAAGCTTTCTTT | CASTPHAGNTEAFF
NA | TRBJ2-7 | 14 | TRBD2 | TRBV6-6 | TGTGCCAGCCTCGGGGGGATTAACGTCTACGAGCAGTACTTC | CASLGGINVYEQYF
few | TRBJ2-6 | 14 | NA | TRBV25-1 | TGTGCCAGCAGCCCCTATACCGGGGCCAACGTCCTGACTTTC | CASSPYTGANVLTF
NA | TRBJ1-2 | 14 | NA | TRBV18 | TGTGCCAGCTCACCCGGACAGATAAACTATGGCTACACCTTC | CASSPGQINYGYTF
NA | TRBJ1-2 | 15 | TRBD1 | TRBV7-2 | TGTGCCAGCAGCTTGTTTCAGGGGGAGAACTATGGCTACACCTTC | CASSLFQGENYGYTF
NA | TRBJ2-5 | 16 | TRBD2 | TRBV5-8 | TGTGCCAGCAGCGAACCCGGCGGGAGGGCGGGAGAGACCCAGTACTTC | CASSEPGGRAGETQYF